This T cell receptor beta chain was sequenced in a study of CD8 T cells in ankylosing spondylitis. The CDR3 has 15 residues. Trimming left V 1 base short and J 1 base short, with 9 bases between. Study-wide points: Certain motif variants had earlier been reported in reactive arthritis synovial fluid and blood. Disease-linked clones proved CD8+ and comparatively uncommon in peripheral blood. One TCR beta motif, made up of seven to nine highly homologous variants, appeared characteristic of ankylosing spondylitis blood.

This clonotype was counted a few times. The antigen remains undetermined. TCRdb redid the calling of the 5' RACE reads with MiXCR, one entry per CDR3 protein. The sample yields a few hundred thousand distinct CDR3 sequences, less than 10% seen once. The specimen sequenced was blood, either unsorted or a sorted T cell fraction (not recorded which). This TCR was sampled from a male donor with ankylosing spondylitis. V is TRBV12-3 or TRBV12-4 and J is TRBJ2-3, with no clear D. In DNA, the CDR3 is TGTGCCAGCAGTTTAGAGGGATTTGGCACAGATACGCAGTATTTT. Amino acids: CASSLEGFGTDTQYF.